These 31 T cell receptor beta chains were all obtained from the same sample, sequenced in a study of T cells in Graves' hyperthyroidism and ophthalmopathy. RNA transcripts provided the source from which TCR beta CDR3 regions were amplified. The TCR CDR3 first-round RT-PCR relied on the HTBI primer set. TCRdb used MiXCR to reprocess the multiplex PCR reads, holding one entry per CDR3 protein. The repertoire consists of roughly 420,000 distinct CDR3 sequences, with 15% to 19% occurring once and the leading ten covering just under 8%. Input material: blood. Source of these receptors: a young woman with Graves' hyperthyroidism.

The V gene is TRBV6-1, the J gene TRBJ2-5; 16 bases align to TRBD2. The junction had 7 bases not matched to a gene; V was cut back by 4 bases and J by 5 bases. Germline V gene lookup returns CDR1 MNHNS and CDR2 SASEGT. The CDR3 is 17 amino acids. The CDR3 protein is CASSAGTSGRAHETQYF. DNA of the CDR3: TGTGCCAGCAGTGCCGGGACTAGCGGGAGGGCCCACGAGACCCAGTACTTC.

In this sample, this clonotype turned up a few times. The chain uses TRBV18 and TRBJ2-7; D may match TRBD1 or TRBD2 (5 bases each). V shed 3 bases and J shed 3 bases, with 12 bases lying between them. Germline CDR1 is KGHSH and CDR2 is LQKENI. CDR3 length: 14 residues. The CDR3 DNA sequence: TGTGCCAGCTCACCTACTGGGACGGACTACGAGCAGTACTTC. This gives the protein CASSPTGTDYEQYF.

The sample holds one count of this clonotype. The V and J genes are TRBV15 and TRBJ1-1; tentatively, D is TRBD1 (6 bases). The CDR3 consists of 18 residues. From germline, CDR1 is LNHNV and CDR2 YYDKDF (reference sequence). V was cut by 0 bases and J by 4 bases, with 21 bases left in between. The CDR3 reads CATSRDFFSLGGGTEAFF. The CDR3 nucleotides are TGTGCCACCAGCAGAGATTTTTTTTCCCTGGGAGGGGGCACTGAAGCTTTCTTT.

This clonotype was observed many times. The chain combines TRBV10-3 with TRBJ2-3, with D possibly TRBD2 on 5 matching bases. V was trimmed by 4 bases and J by 4 bases, leaving 24 bases between them. Per the germline V gene, CDR1 is ENHRY and CDR2 is SYGVKD. CDR3 size: 18 residues. CDR3 in DNA: TGTGCCATCAGTGGCCCCCCGATCAGAGAGGCGGGCCCAGATACGCAGTATTTT. Translation: CAISGPPIREAGPDTQYF.

This clonotype was recorded at least ten times. The J gene is TRBJ1-2, the V gene TRBV28; D perhaps matches TRBD1 (5 bases). Germline-derived CDR1 and CDR2 are MDHEN and SYDVKM. The CDR3 loop spans 13 amino acids. Trimming left V 5 bases short and J 5 bases short, with 12 bases between. The CDR3 DNA reads TGTGCCAGCAGTATCGGGACGGATTATGGCTACACCTTC. Residues: CASSIGTDYGYTF.

This clonotype was detected many times. The chain is built from TRBV11-2 and TRBJ1-5; TRBD1 matches at 7 bases. Trimming cost V 4 bases and J 2 bases; bases outside gene matches: 11. Per germline, CDR1 SGHAT and CDR2 FQNNGV. The CDR3 extends over 17 amino acids. CDR3 bases: TGTGCCAGCAGCTCGGGGAGAGGGGGCGCAGGCAATCAGCCCCAGCATTTT. This translates into CASSSGRGGAGNQPQHF.

This clonotype was recorded at least ten times. The V and J genes are TRBV24-1 and TRBJ1-5; 8 nucleotides align to TRBD1. Germline values: CDR1 KGHDR, CDR2 SFDVKD. The CDR3 runs to 13 residues. Trimming took 9 bases from V and 5 from J; bases not matched to a gene: 5. CDR3 bases: TGTGCCACCGGACAGGGCGGCTATCAGCCCCAGCATTTT. It codes for CATGQGGYQPQHF.

This clonotype came up many times. The V gene is TRBV2, the J gene TRBJ2-7, with D maybe TRBD1 (5 bases). The V end was cut by 2 bases, the J end by 2 bases, with 13 bases between. The CDR3 is 15 amino acids. Germline CDR1 SNHLY, CDR2 FYNNEI. The CDR3 sequence: CASSEIWGGTYEQYF. The CDR3 DNA reads as TGTGCCAGCAGTGAAATCTGGGGCGGAACCTACGAGCAGTACTTC.

This clonotype was observed at least ten times. The rearrangement uses TRBV20-1 and TRBJ1-2; 7 nucleotides agree with TRBD1. The J segment lost 8 bases and the V segment lost 2 bases, leaving 5 bases of the junction unmatched. The germline CDR1 and CDR2 sequences are DFQATT and SNEGSKA (reference sequence). The CDR3 runs 12 residues. Here the CDR3 reads CSARKGAGGYTF. DNA of the CDR3: TGCAGTGCTAGAAAGGGGGCGGGGGGCTACACCTTC.

The rearrangement uses TRBV6-4 and TRBJ1-4; possibly TRBD1 for D (5 bases). This CDR3 has 15 residues. V lost 2 bases to trimming and J lost 8 bases, with 15 bases between them. Germline V gene sequence: CDR1 MRHNA, CDR2 SNTAGT. The CDR3, as DNA: TGTGCCAGCAGTGACCAGGAGGGGATAATCGAAAAACTGTTTTTT. Its translation is CASSDQEGIIEKLFF.

This clonotype was found many times. The chain uses TRBV7-6 and TRBJ2-1, with a possible D match to TRBD2 (6 bases). Trimming pared 2 bases from V and 4 bases from J, leaving 21 bases between. The CDR3 contains 18 residues. Per the germline V gene, CDR1 is SGHVS and CDR2 is FNYEAQ. This CDR3 reads CASSLTVMEGRRYNEQFF. In nucleotides, the CDR3 is TGTGCCAGCAGCTTAACCGTGATGGAGGGGAGACGGTACAATGAGCAGTTCTTC.

This clonotype appeared many times. The chain has TRBV12-3 or TRBV12-4 and TRBJ2-7; tentative D call: TRBD2 (5 bases). V was shortened by 2 bases and J by 8 bases, with 16 bases between the two germline ends. This CDR3 comprises 14 residues. CDR3 protein: CASSLQDLGDKQYF. In DNA form, the CDR3 reads TGTGCCAGCAGTTTACAGGACTTAGGTGACAAGCAGTACTTC.

This clonotype was seen repeatedly, ten times or more. V and J are TRBV2 and TRBJ2-7; maybe TRBD1 (7 bases). The CDR3 loop spans 12 amino acids. The V end was cut by 6 bases, the J end by 7 bases, with 13 bases between. Germline V CDR1 and CDR2: SNHLY, FYNNEI. The CDR3 sequence is CASSSTGREQYF. CDR3 in DNA: TGTGCCAGCAGCTCGACAGGGAGGGAGCAGTACTTC.

This clonotype has only a few counts. This chain joins TRBV10-3 and TRBJ2-2; TRBD2 aligns across 8 bases. The CDR3 runs to 14 residues. In germline, CDR1 is ENHRY, CDR2 SYGVKD. Trimming at V came to 9 bases and at J to 2 bases, leaving 5 bases not matched to a gene. CDR3 sequence reads: CAIPAGGNTGELFF. The CDR3 DNA reads as TGTGCCATACCCGCGGGGGGTAACACCGGGGAGCTGTTTTTT.

The table lists this clonotype with a few counts. The chain recombines TRBV16 with TRBJ2-7; 11 bases agree with TRBD1. Germline CDR1 reads KGHSY; CDR2 reads FQNENV. The junction had 11 bases not matched to a gene; V was cut back by 4 bases and J by 6 bases. The CDR3 extends over 16 amino acids. The chain's CDR3 is CASSRGTGGSLPEQYF. The CDR3 DNA sequence: TGTGCCAGCAGCCGCGGGACAGGGGGAAGTCTCCCCGAGCAGTACTTC.

This clonotype has ten or more counts. The chain combines TRBV7-3 with TRBJ2-3; D is unclear. The CDR3 sequence is 14 residues long. Per the germline V gene, CDR1 is SGHTA and CDR2 is FQGTGA. Trimming shortened V by 0 bases and J by 5 bases, and 9 bases separated the two germline ends. The CDR3 DNA is TGTGCCAGCAGCTTAACGTGGGCTATAGATACGCAGTATTTT. Protein sequence: CASSLTWAIDTQYF.

There are a few counts of this clonotype. One end of the junction fails to match germline, which may point to a read error. V is TRBV9 and J is TRBJ2-5, with a possible D match to TRBD2 (6 bases). Per germline, CDR1 SGDLS and CDR2 YYNGEE. The CDR3 totals 14 residues. The CDR3, as DNA: TGTGCCAGCAGCGTCGGGGGTCCCCAAGAAACCCAGTACTTC. Residues: CASSVGGPQETQYF. The full variable domain, completed using reference TRBV9 and TRBJ2-5, is DSGVTQTPKHLITATGQRVTLRCSPRSGDLSVYWYQQSLDQGLQFLIQYYNGEERAKGNILERFSAQQFPDLHSELNLSSLELGDSALYFCASSVGGPQETQYFGPGTRLLVL.

This clonotype was observed a handful of times. Given a much more abundant clone one base away, this may be a read error. The rearrangement links TRBV2 to TRBJ1-1; D may be TRBD1 (6 bases). Germline CDR1 and CDR2: SNHLY and FYNNEI. This CDR3 contains 15 residues. The CDR3 DNA is TGTGCCAGCAGTCCAGGCAGGGGCCTGAGCACTGAAGCTCTCTTT. Translating it yields CASSPGRGLSTEALF.

This chain uses TRBV28 with TRBJ2-1; tentative D call: TRBD1 (7 bases). The V gene lost 5 bases and the J gene lost 9 bases, with 23 bases spanning the gap. Germline V gene sequence: CDR1 MDHEN, CDR2 SYDVKM. This CDR3 is 16 amino acids long. As DNA, the CDR3 is TGTGCCAGCAGTCACCCAGGAGGGGGCATAACAAGTGAGCAGTTCTTC. This translates into CASSHPGGGITSEQFF.

This clonotype appeared once. The chain recombines TRBV20-1 with TRBJ2-1; D perhaps matches TRBD2 (5 bases). Germline loops: CDR1 DFQATT, CDR2 SNEGSKA (reference sequence). The CDR3 has 14 amino acids. The V end lost 2 bases, the J end lost 3 bases, and 11 bases lay between the germline ends. The CDR3 here is CSARRAEDYNEQFF. CDR3 coding DNA: TGCAGTGCTAGACGAGCGGAGGACTACAATGAGCAGTTCTTC.

The sample holds many counts of this clonotype. The chain couples TRBV14 to TRBJ1-1; D remains unclear. The V and J ends lost 0 bases and 1 base respectively, with 9 bases between them. Germline V CDR1 and CDR2: SGHDN, FVKESK. This CDR3 comprises 15 residues. This chain's CDR3 is CASSQDVKENTEAFF. CDR3 coding DNA: TGTGCCAGCAGCCAAGATGTGAAAGAGAACACTGAAGCTTTCTTT.

There are many counts of this clonotype. The gene calls are TRBV7-2 and TRBJ2-1; TRBD2 matches at 13 bases. The J segment lost 1 base and the V segment lost 8 bases, leaving 8 bases of the junction unmatched. The CDR3 is 17 residues long. Germline values: CDR1 SGHTA, CDR2 FQGNSA. The CDR3 spells CASERWTSGGSYNEQFF. Here the CDR3 DNA reads TGTGCCAGCGAGCGGTGGACTAGCGGGGGATCCTACAATGAGCAGTTCTTC.

In this sample, this clonotype turned up many times. The chain carries TRBV12-3 or TRBV12-4 and TRBJ2-2, with 12 bases aligning to TRBD2. The CDR3 extends over 16 amino acids. The J segment lost 2 bases and the V segment lost 4 bases, leaving 2 bases of the junction unmatched. The CDR3 loop is CASSWTSGANTGELFF. The CDR3 DNA is TGTGCCAGCAGTTGGACTAGCGGGGCTAACACCGGGGAGCTGTTTTTT.

In the case of this clonotype: A much bigger clone sits one base away, suggesting this may be a read error. The chain is built from TRBV19 and TRBJ1-1; D is ambiguous. Trimming took 3 bases from V and 5 from J, leaving 19 bases between them. Germline V gene lookup returns CDR1 LNHDA and CDR2 SQIVND (reference sequence). This CDR3 is built from 16 residues. DNA for the CDR3: TGTGCCAGTAGTATCCCGCTACGGGGAGAGCGAACTGAAGCTTTCTTT. This translates into CASSIPLRGERTEAFF. The full variable domain, completed using reference TRBV19 and TRBJ1-1, is DGGITQSPKYLFRKEGQNVTLSCEQNLNHDAMYWYRQDPGQGLRLIYYSQIVNDFQKGDIAEGYSVSREKKESFPLTVTSAQKNPTAFYLCASSIPLRGERTEAFFGQGTRLTVV.

At least ten counts were recorded for this clonotype. V and J are TRBV12-3 or TRBV12-4 and TRBJ1-5; 7 nucleotides agree with TRBD1. The CDR3 runs to 17 residues. V was pared by 6 bases and J by 0 bases, with 11 bases of the junction left unmatched. The CDR3 here is CASREDRYINSNQPQHF. CDR3 nucleotide sequence: TGTGCCAGCAGGGAGGACAGGTATATCAATAGCAATCAGCCCCAGCATTTT.

The sample holds many counts of this clonotype. The rearrangement links TRBV19 to TRBJ1-2; TRBD1 matches at 8 bases. Germline lookup yields CDR1 LNHDA and CDR2 SQIVND (reference sequence). V was clipped by 6 bases and J by 4 bases; unmatched bases: 10. CDR3 length: 15 amino acids. The CDR3 loop reads CASSGQGVGIYGYTF. The CDR3 coding sequence is TGTGCCAGTAGCGGACAGGGAGTAGGTATCTATGGCTACACCTTC.

V gene TRBV12-3 or TRBV12-4 combines with J gene TRBJ2-3; TRBD1 aligns across 8 bases. V was pared by 8 bases and J by 2 bases, with 3 bases of the junction left unmatched. The CDR3 is 13 residues long. This CDR3 reads CASRTGFTDTQYF. As DNA, the CDR3 is TGTGCCAGCCGGACAGGGTTCACAGATACGCAGTATTTT.

The table lists this clonotype with a count of one. A clone one base away is much larger, so this may be a read error. This sequence joins TRBV6-1 and TRBJ2-1, with D unclear. Germline CDR1 and CDR2: MNHNS and SASEGT. Between the trimmed V and J ends, which lost 7 bases and 8 bases, there was a span of 9 bases. The CDR3 extends over 11 amino acids. The CDR3 DNA follows: TGTGCCAGCAATGACCATGATGAGCAGTTCTTC. It specifies CASNDHDEQFF.

This clonotype occurred many times. The V gene is TRBV20-1, the J gene TRBJ2-4, with D uncertain. Germline V gives CDR1 DFQATT, CDR2 SNEGSKA (reference sequence). The V end was cut by 4 bases, the J end by 8 bases, with 21 bases between. The CDR3 has 15 amino acids. In DNA form, the CDR3 reads TGCAGTGCTACCAACGGCGTAACCTGGCGTGACATTCAGTACTTC. It yields the protein CSATNGVTWRDIQYF.

This clonotype was detected many times. This sequence joins TRBV7-2 and TRBJ2-2; tentative D call: TRBD2 (5 bases). V lost 8 bases, J lost 1 base, and 26 bases lay in between. CDR3 length: 19 residues. The germline CDR1 and CDR2 sequences are SGHTA and FQGNSA. The CDR3 coding sequence is TGTGCCAGCCGCAGCACCCTGTGGTGGAGCGGCGAGAACACCGGGGAGCTGTTTTTT. It yields the protein CASRSTLWWSGENTGELFF.

This clonotype has more than one count but fewer than ten. The rearrangement links TRBV13 to TRBJ2-2; TRBD1 aligns across 9 bases. Losses at the gene ends were 4 bases for V and 5 bases for J; bases not matched to a gene: 8. The CDR3 totals 16 residues. Germline-derived CDR1 and CDR2 are PRHDT and FYEKMQ (reference sequence). The CDR3, as DNA: TGTGCCAGCAGCTACAACAGGGGGCGGCGAACCGGGGAGCTGTTTTTT. Encoded protein: CASSYNRGRRTGELFF.